A selection of T cell receptor beta chains follows, all from one sample in a study of CD8+ T cells in alopecia areata. The data were produced by immunoSEQ multiplex PCR, yet TCRdb's version contains in-frame clones alone and is incomplete. The sample lists 200,000 to 250,000 clones; about 57% were seen once. Sample: CD4+ T cells sorted from blood, taken at week 4, from a patient treated with tofacitinib. These receptors originate from a human donor with alopecia areata. The CDR3 runs from the conserved cysteine through the conserved F or W. The order of the fields is clone size, D gene, J gene, V gene, CDR3 protein, CDR3 DNA. A D gene is named only where the DNA matches it firmly. Clone sizes are given selectively: once, few, many, or a class where the clone is expanded.

abundance: few; d_gene: .; j_gene: TRBJ2-3; v_gene: TRBV19; CDR3aa: CASRVAATLTDTQYF; CDR3nt: TGTGCCAGTAGAGTGGCGGCGACACTCACAGATACGCAGTATTTT
abundance: .; d_gene: TRBD1; j_gene: TRBJ1-2; v_gene: TRBV30; CDR3aa: CAWRGTANYGYTF; CDR3nt: TGTGCCTGGAGAGGGACAGCTAACTATGGCTACACCTTC
abundance: once; d_gene: .; j_gene: TRBJ2-3; v_gene: TRBV4-3; CDR3aa: CASSQQGVDTQYF; CDR3nt: TGCGCCAGCAGCCAGCAGGGAGTGGATACGCAGTATTTT
abundance: .; d_gene: .; j_gene: TRBJ1-6; v_gene: TRBV15; CDR3aa: CATSRVQPGTGGNSPLHF; CDR3nt: TGTGCCACCAGCAGAGTCCAGCCAGGGACTGGAGGTAATTCACCCCTCCACTTT
abundance: few; d_gene: TRBD2; j_gene: TRBJ2-7; v_gene: TRBV7-2; CDR3aa: CASSFTSGGIPYEQYF; CDR3nt: TGTGCCAGCAGCTTTACGAGCGGGGGGATTCCCTACGAGCAGTACTTC
abundance: few; d_gene: TRBD1; j_gene: TRBJ2-5; v_gene: TRBV29-1; CDR3aa: CSVGRDRGETQYF; CDR3nt: TGCAGCGTCGGCCGGGACAGGGGTGAGACCCAGTACTTC
abundance: .; d_gene: .; j_gene: TRBJ2-7; v_gene: TRBV25-1; CDR3aa: CASSETGFTGEQYF; CDR3nt: TGTGCCAGCAGTGAGACAGGCTTTACGGGAGAGCAGTACTTC
abundance: .; d_gene: .; j_gene: TRBJ1-1; v_gene: TRBV5-1; CDR3aa: CASSFLAGTNTEAFF; CDR3nt: TGCGCCAGCAGCTTCCTTGCAGGGACGAACACTGAAGCTTTCTTT
abundance: .; d_gene: .; j_gene: TRBJ1-2; v_gene: TRBV5-1; CDR3aa: CASSLEYPGSRTSF; CDR3nt: TGCGCCAGCAGCTTGGAGTACCCCGGTTCACGGACTTCCTTC
abundance: many; d_gene: TRBD1; j_gene: TRBJ2-7; v_gene: TRBV9; CDR3aa: CASSAAGTGRSEQYF; CDR3nt: TGTGCCAGCAGCGCCGCAGGGACAGGTCGCTCCGAGCAGTACTTC
abundance: .; d_gene: .; j_gene: TRBJ2-7; v_gene: TRBV2; CDR3aa: CASSEVTQSYEQYF; CDR3nt: TGTGCCAGCAGTGAGGTGACGCAATCCTACGAGCAGTACTTC
abundance: .; d_gene: TRBD1; j_gene: TRBJ1-5; v_gene: TRBV19; CDR3aa: CASRRRGTGVWDQPQHF; CDR3nt: TGTGCCAGTAGGCGGCGGGGGACAGGGGTCTGGGATCAGCCCCAGCATTTT
abundance: .; d_gene: .; j_gene: TRBJ1-2; v_gene: TRBV30; CDR3aa: CARYDGRLFNYGYTF; CDR3nt: TGTGCCCGTTACGACGGGAGACTTTTTAACTATGGCTACACCTTC
abundance: once; d_gene: TRBD1; j_gene: TRBJ1-5; v_gene: TRBV29-1; CDR3aa: CSVAGGQNQPQHF; CDR3nt: TGCAGCGTAGCAGGGGGCCAAAATCAGCCCCAGCATTTT
abundance: .; d_gene: .; j_gene: TRBJ2-7; v_gene: TRBV6-5; CDR3aa: CASRTGTPPYEQYF; CDR3nt: TGTGCCAGCAGAACAGGGACTCCTCCCTACGAGCAGTACTTC
abundance: .; d_gene: .; j_gene: TRBJ2-7; v_gene: TRBV29-1; CDR3aa: CSVDRGSGYEQYF; CDR3nt: TGCAGCGTTGATCGGGGTAGCGGCTACGAGCAGTACTTC
abundance: few; d_gene: .; j_gene: TRBJ1-6; v_gene: TRBV19; CDR3aa: CASSIDRGGNSPLHF; CDR3nt: TGTGCCAGTAGTATAGACAGGGGTGGGAATTCACCCCTCCACTTT
abundance: once; d_gene: .; j_gene: TRBJ1-1; v_gene: TRBV5-6; CDR3aa: CASSRRLNTEAFF; CDR3nt: TGTGCCAGCAGCCGCAGGCTAAACACTGAAGCTTTCTTT
abundance: .; d_gene: .; j_gene: TRBJ2-3; v_gene: TRBV7-2; CDR3aa: CASRTKGTQYF; CDR3nt: TGTGCCAGCAGGACGAAGGGTACGCAGTATTTT
abundance: few; d_gene: .; j_gene: TRBJ2-1; v_gene: TRBV7-3; CDR3aa: CASSLGGVVNEQFF; CDR3nt: TGTGCCAGCAGCTTGGGCGGGGTAGTCAATGAGCAGTTCTTC
abundance: .; d_gene: .; j_gene: TRBJ2-5; v_gene: TRBV2; CDR3aa: CASSVLGGSETQYF; CDR3nt: TGTGCCAGCAGTGTACTAGGAGGTTCGGAGACCCAGTACTTC
abundance: .; d_gene: .; j_gene: TRBJ1-2; v_gene: TRBV9; CDR3aa: CASSEGPTLNYGYTF; CDR3nt: TGTGCCAGCAGCGAGGGACCGACCTTGAACTATGGCTACACCTTC
abundance: .; d_gene: TRBD1; j_gene: TRBJ1-2; v_gene: TRBV6-5; CDR3aa: CASSIQGALIDGYTF; CDR3nt: TGTGCCAGCAGTATTCAGGGGGCGTTAATCGATGGCTACACCTTC
abundance: .; d_gene: .; j_gene: TRBJ2-3; v_gene: TRBV29-1; CDR3aa: CSVDDGRGTDTQYF; CDR3nt: TGCAGCGTTGATGATGGCAGAGGCACAGATACGCAGTATTTT
abundance: .; d_gene: .; j_gene: TRBJ1-4; v_gene: TRBV4-1; CDR3aa: CASSKTLGATNEKLFF; CDR3nt: TGCGCCAGCAGCAAGACCTTGGGGGCAACTAATGAAAAACTGTTTTTT
abundance: .; d_gene: TRBD1; j_gene: TRBJ2-1; v_gene: TRBV7-8; CDR3aa: CASSVTDRDNEQFF; CDR3nt: TGTGCCAGCAGCGTCACGGACAGGGACAATGAGCAGTTCTTC
abundance: once; d_gene: TRBD1; j_gene: TRBJ2-7; v_gene: TRBV5-1; CDR3aa: CASSLDRTGSYEQYF; CDR3nt: TGCGCCAGCAGCTTGGATCGGACAGGGTCCTACGAGCAGTACTTC
abundance: .; d_gene: TRBD2; j_gene: TRBJ2-5; v_gene: TRBV11-3; CDR3aa: CASSLGLAELYQETQYF; CDR3nt: TGTGCCAGCAGCTTAGGACTAGCGGAGTTGTACCAAGAGACCCAGTACTTC
abundance: .; d_gene: TRBD1; j_gene: TRBJ2-5; v_gene: TRBV10-3; CDR3aa: CAISDVGDRKETQYF; CDR3nt: TGTGCCATCAGTGATGTGGGGGACAGGAAAGAGACCCAGTACTTC
abundance: .; d_gene: .; j_gene: TRBJ2-5; v_gene: TRBV11-2; CDR3aa: CASSSEETQYF; CDR3nt: TGTGCCAGCAGCTCGGAAGAGACCCAGTACTTC
abundance: .; d_gene: TRBD1; j_gene: TRBJ2-7; v_gene: TRBV7-2; CDR3aa: CASSSDVRTGPPEQYF; CDR3nt: TGTGCCAGCAGCTCCGACGTGCGGACAGGACCCCCCGAGCAGTACTTC
abundance: many; d_gene: .; j_gene: TRBJ1-1; v_gene: TRBV7-2; CDR3aa: CASSLPFEGAFF; CDR3nt: TGTGCCAGCAGCCTCCCGTTCGAGGGGGCTTTCTTT
abundance: .; d_gene: TRBD1; j_gene: TRBJ2-7; v_gene: TRBV11-1; CDR3aa: CASSLRQGPYEQYF; CDR3nt: TGTGCCAGCAGCTTGAGACAGGGTCCTTACGAGCAGTACTTC
abundance: .; d_gene: TRBD1; j_gene: TRBJ2-1; v_gene: TRBV10-3; CDR3aa: CAITPGQGVHNEQFF; CDR3nt: TGTGCCATCACTCCCGGACAGGGTGTGCACAATGAGCAGTTCTTC
abundance: few; d_gene: .; j_gene: TRBJ2-1; v_gene: TRBV29-1; CDR3aa: CSVGLSYNEQFF; CDR3nt: TGCAGCGTGGGCCTTTCCTACAATGAGCAGTTCTTC
abundance: .; d_gene: .; j_gene: TRBJ1-1; v_gene: TRBV29-1; CDR3aa: CSVATGTTNTEAFF; CDR3nt: TGCAGCGTTGCTACCGGGACAACTAACACTGAAGCTTTCTTT
abundance: .; d_gene: .; j_gene: TRBJ2-7; v_gene: TRBV29-1; CDR3aa: CSARGGDHEQYF; CDR3nt: TGCAGCGCCCGAGGGGGGGACCACGAGCAGTACTTC
abundance: .; d_gene: .; j_gene: TRBJ2-1; v_gene: TRBV7-2; CDR3aa: CASSLGSGTANEQFF; CDR3nt: TGTGCCAGCAGCTTAGGCTCAGGAACAGCCAATGAGCAGTTCTTC
abundance: .; d_gene: .; j_gene: TRBJ1-5; v_gene: TRBV30; CDR3aa: CAWGSGTSNQPQHF; CDR3nt: TGTGCCTGGGGCTCCGGGACTAGCAATCAGCCCCAGCATTTT
abundance: .; d_gene: .; j_gene: TRBJ1-2; v_gene: TRBV29-1; CDR3aa: CSTWDVGYTF; CDR3nt: TGCAGCACCTGGGACGTCGGCTACACCTTC
abundance: few; d_gene: .; j_gene: TRBJ2-1; v_gene: TRBV18; CDR3aa: CASSRASSGYQEQFF; CDR3nt: TGTGCCAGCTCACGTGCTAGCTCCGGTTATCAAGAGCAGTTCTTC
abundance: few; d_gene: TRBD1; j_gene: TRBJ1-6; v_gene: TRBV30; CDR3aa: CAWRGRLAQGAKSPLHF; CDR3nt: TGTGCCTGGAGAGGTCGTCTGGCTCAGGGGGCCAAGTCACCCCTCCACTTT
abundance: .; d_gene: .; j_gene: TRBJ2-4; v_gene: TRBV19; CDR3aa: CASRPQGSNIQYF; CDR3nt: TGTGCCAGTAGACCACAGGGTTCAAACATTCAGTACTTC
abundance: .; d_gene: .; j_gene: TRBJ2-2; v_gene: TRBV5-4; CDR3aa: CASSPRWGGELFF; CDR3nt: TGTGCCAGCAGCCCTCGCTGGGGCGGGGAGCTGTTTTTT
abundance: .; d_gene: .; j_gene: TRBJ2-1; v_gene: TRBV7-3; CDR3aa: CASSLRWGAGNEQFF; CDR3nt: TGTGCCAGCAGCCTCCGTTGGGGTGCGGGGAATGAGCAGTTCTTC
abundance: .; d_gene: TRBD1; j_gene: TRBJ2-3; v_gene: TRBV29-1; CDR3aa: CSGGQSTDTQYF; CDR3nt: TGCAGCGGGGGACAGAGCACAGATACGCAGTATTTT
abundance: few; d_gene: TRBD1; j_gene: TRBJ2-7; v_gene: TRBV29-1; CDR3aa: CSVEPGTGNYEQYF; CDR3nt: TGCAGCGTCGAACCCGGGACAGGGAACTACGAGCAGTACTTC
abundance: .; d_gene: .; j_gene: TRBJ1-2; v_gene: TRBV10-1; CDR3aa: CASSETSRYGYTF; CDR3nt: TGCGCCAGCAGTGAGACCTCCCGGTATGGCTACACCTTC
abundance: .; d_gene: .; j_gene: TRBJ1-2; v_gene: TRBV18; CDR3aa: CASSPRSDGYTF; CDR3nt: TGTGCCAGCTCACCACGCAGTGATGGCTACACCTTC
abundance: few; d_gene: .; j_gene: TRBJ1-4; v_gene: TRBV14; CDR3aa: CASSPSGSEKLFF; CDR3nt: TGTGCCAGCAGCCCTAGCGGGAGCGAAAAACTGTTTTTT